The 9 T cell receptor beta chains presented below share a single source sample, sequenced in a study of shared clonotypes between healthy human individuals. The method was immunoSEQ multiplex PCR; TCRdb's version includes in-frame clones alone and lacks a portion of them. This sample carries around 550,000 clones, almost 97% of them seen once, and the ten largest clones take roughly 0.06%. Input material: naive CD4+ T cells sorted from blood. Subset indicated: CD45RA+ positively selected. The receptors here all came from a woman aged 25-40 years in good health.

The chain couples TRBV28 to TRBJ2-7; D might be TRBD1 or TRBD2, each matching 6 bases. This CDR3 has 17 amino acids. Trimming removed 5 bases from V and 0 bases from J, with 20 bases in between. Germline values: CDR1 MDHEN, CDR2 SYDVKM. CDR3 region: CASSGGTSRFLSYEQYF. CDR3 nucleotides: TGTGCCAGCAGTGGCGGGACAAGTCGCTTTCTCTCCTACGAGCAGTACTTC.

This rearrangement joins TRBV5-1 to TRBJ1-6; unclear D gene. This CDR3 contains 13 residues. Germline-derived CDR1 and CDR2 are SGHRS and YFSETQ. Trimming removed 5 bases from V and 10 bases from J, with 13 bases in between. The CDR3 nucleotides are TGCGCCAGCAGGATGGGATTTGACTCACCCCTCCACTTT. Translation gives CASRMGFDSPLHF. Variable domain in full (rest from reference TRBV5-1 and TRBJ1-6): KAGVTQTPRYLIKTRGQQVTLSCSPISGHRSVSWYQQTPGQGLQFLFEYFSETQRNKGNFPGRFSGRQFSNSRSEMNVSTLELGDSALYLCASRMGFDSPLHFGNGTRLTVT.

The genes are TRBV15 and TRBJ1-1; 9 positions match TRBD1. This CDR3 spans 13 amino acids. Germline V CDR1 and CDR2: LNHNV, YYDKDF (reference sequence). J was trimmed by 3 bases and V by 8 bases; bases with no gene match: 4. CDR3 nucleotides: TGTGCCACCGGGACAGGGACATACACTGAAGCTTTCTTT. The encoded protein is CATGTGTYTEAFF.

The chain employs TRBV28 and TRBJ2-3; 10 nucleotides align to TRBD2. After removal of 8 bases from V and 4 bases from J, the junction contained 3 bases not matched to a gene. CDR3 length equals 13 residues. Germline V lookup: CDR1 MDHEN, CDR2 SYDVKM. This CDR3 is CASQREGPDTQYF. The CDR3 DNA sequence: TGTGCCAGCCAGCGGGAGGGCCCAGATACGCAGTATTTT.

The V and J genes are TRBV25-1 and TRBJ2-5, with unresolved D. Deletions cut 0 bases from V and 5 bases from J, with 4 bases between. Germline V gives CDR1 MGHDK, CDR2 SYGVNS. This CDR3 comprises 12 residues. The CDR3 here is CASSEYSETQYF. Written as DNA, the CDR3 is TGTGCCAGCAGTGAATATTCGGAGACCCAGTACTTC.

The CDR3 is CASSQDLRTAYSNQPQHF. CDR3 in DNA: TGCGCCAGCAGCCAAGATCTTAGGACAGCCTATAGCAATCAGCCCCAGCATTTT. V usage is TRBV4-1 and J usage is TRBJ1-5, with TRBD1 as a possible D gene (6 bases). This CDR3 contains 18 residues. CDR1 MGHRA and CDR2 YSYEKL come from the germline V gene. Trimming removed 0 bases at V and 0 bases at J, with 15 bases between.

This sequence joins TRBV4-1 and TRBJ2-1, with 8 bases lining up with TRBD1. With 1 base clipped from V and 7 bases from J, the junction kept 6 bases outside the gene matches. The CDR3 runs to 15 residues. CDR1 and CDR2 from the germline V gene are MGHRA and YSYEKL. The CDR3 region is CASSQGGQGRNEQFF. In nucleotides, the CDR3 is TGCGCCAGCAGCCAAGGAGGACAGGGTAGGAATGAGCAGTTCTTC.

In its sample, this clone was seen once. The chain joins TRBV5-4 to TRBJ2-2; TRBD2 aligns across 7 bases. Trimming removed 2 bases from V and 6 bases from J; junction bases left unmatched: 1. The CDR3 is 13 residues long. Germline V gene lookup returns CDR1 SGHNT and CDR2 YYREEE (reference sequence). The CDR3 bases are TGTGCCAGCAGCTTTACTAGCGCCGGGGAGCTGTTTTTT. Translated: CASSFTSAGELFF.

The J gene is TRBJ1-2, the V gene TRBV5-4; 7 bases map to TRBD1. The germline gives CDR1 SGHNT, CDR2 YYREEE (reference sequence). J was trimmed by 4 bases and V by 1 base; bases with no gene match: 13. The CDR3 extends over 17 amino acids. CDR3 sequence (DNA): TGTGCCAGCAGCTTGATTGGGGGCTTACAGGGGTTCTATGGCTACACCTTC. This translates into CASSLIGGLQGFYGYTF.